The 23 T cell receptor beta chains below were found in one sample sequenced in a study of control samples from healthy donors and cancer patients. The data were produced by immunoSEQ multiplex PCR, yet TCRdb's version contains in-frame clones alone and is incomplete. The data show 80,000 to 100,000 clones, around 80% seen once. The sequenced material came from blood. The source of these receptors is a young woman in good health.

The chain uses TRBV5-1 and TRBJ2-2; a weak D match, TRBD1 (5 bases). There are 14 residues in the CDR3. With 0 bases removed from V and 4 bases from J, the gap between germline ends came to 7 bases. Per germline, CDR1 SGHRS and CDR2 YFSETQ. CDR3 coding DNA: TGCGCCAGCAGCTTGGATACAGGCACCGGGGAGCTGTTTTTT. This encodes CASSLDTGTGELFF.

This clone was seen a few times. CDR3: CASGSDRVDTF. In DNA form, the CDR3 reads TGTGCTAGTGGTTCGGACAGGGTCGACACCTTC. The rearrangement uses TRBV12-5 and TRBJ1-2; 8 bases map to TRBD1. After removal of 4 bases from V and 12 bases from J, the junction contained 4 bases not matched to a gene. Germline V gives CDR1 LGHNT, CDR2 FRNRAP. The CDR3 consists of 11 residues.

The chain joins TRBV2 to TRBJ2-1; a possible D gene is TRBD2 (6 bases). Germline V gene lookup returns CDR1 SNHLY and CDR2 FYNNEI. This CDR3 comprises 16 residues. Trimming left V 5 bases short and J 1 base short, with 15 bases between. The CDR3 DNA reads TGTGCCAGCAGTCATCTCAGCGGGCGATCCTACAATGAGCAGTTCTTC. Residues: CASSHLSGRSYNEQFF.

This chain connects TRBV6-5 to TRBJ1-2; D may be TRBD1 (5 bases). CDR3 length: 14 residues. V lost 7 bases, J lost 3 bases, and 15 bases lay in between. Germline CDR1 MNHEY, CDR2 SVGAGI. This chain's CDR3 is CASTPSTGDYGYTF. As DNA, the CDR3 is TGTGCCAGCACCCCCTCCACAGGAGACTATGGCTACACCTTC.

This clone was picked up one time. The rearrangement links TRBV5-6 to TRBJ1-6; 7 bases match TRBD1. J lost 8 bases, V lost 2 bases, and 7 bases had no gene match. Per germline, CDR1 SGHDT and CDR2 YYEEEE. The CDR3 extends over 15 amino acids. The CDR3: CASSFSPGTDSPLHF. DNA of the CDR3: TGTGCCAGCAGCTTCAGTCCCGGGACAGATTCACCCCTCCACTTT.

The chain combines TRBV10-3 with TRBJ2-3; TRBD1 might be the D (6 bases). Trimming removed 4 bases from V and 3 bases from J, with 17 bases in between. The CDR3 is made up of 16 amino acids. CDR1 and CDR2 from the germline V gene are ENHRY and SYGVKD. The CDR3 loop reads CAISAGGQGRTDTQYF. The CDR3 coding sequence is TGTGCCATCAGTGCAGGAGGCCAGGGGCGGACAGATACGCAGTATTTT.

V is TRBV29-1 and J is TRBJ2-1; unclear D gene. CDR1 SQVTM and CDR2 ANQGSEA come from the germline V gene. The CDR3 is 15 amino acids. V gave up 1 base and J gave up 0 bases, with 10 bases separating them. The CDR3 DNA reads as TGCAGCGTTGAAGGGACGGATAGCTCCTACAATGAGCAGTTCTTC. This sequence encodes CSVEGTDSSYNEQFF.

This chain joins TRBV15 and TRBJ1-1; D is uncertain. The CDR3 loop spans 15 amino acids. Trimming took off 0 bases at V and 1 base at J, with 9 bases between the two ends. Per the germline V gene, CDR1 is LNHNV and CDR2 is YYDKDF (reference sequence). Written as DNA, the CDR3 is TGTGCCACCAGCAGAGATCAGTTGGGGAACACTGAAGCTTTCTTT. Its translation is CATSRDQLGNTEAFF.

The V and J genes are TRBV25-1 and TRBJ2-1, with 8 bases aligning to TRBD1. This CDR3 comprises 17 residues. V gave up 3 bases and J gave up 4 bases; unmatched junction bases: 11. Germline lookup yields CDR1 MGHDK and CDR2 SYGVNS. This CDR3 reads CASSETGVTVRYNEQFF. The CDR3 DNA reads TGTGCCAGCAGTGAGACAGGGGTGACAGTTCGGTACAATGAGCAGTTCTTC.

The chain joins TRBV2 to TRBJ2-7, with D possibly TRBD1 on 5 matching bases. The germline V gene encodes CDR1 SNHLY and CDR2 FYNNEI. The CDR3 runs to 13 residues. V gave up 6 bases and J gave up 0 bases, with 9 bases separating them. In DNA form, the CDR3 reads TGTGCCAGCAGCCAGGGCCTCTCCTACGAGCAGTACTTC. It is translated as CASSQGLSYEQYF.

The CDR3 nucleotides read TGCGCCAGCAGCTTAGGGCAGGGTGGCTATGGCTACACCTTC. Translated, it gives CASSLGQGGYGYTF. The chain joins TRBV5-1 to TRBJ1-2, with D perhaps matching TRBD1 (5 bases). CDR3 size: 14 residues. V was shortened by 2 bases and J by 4 bases, with 12 bases between the two germline ends. Germline values: CDR1 SGHRS, CDR2 YFSETQ.

This clone was counted a single time. This chain uses TRBV4-3 with TRBJ2-6; 8 positions agree with TRBD1. J gave up 3 bases and V 0 bases, and 4 bases lay outside the gene matches. Per the germline V gene, CDR1 is LGHNA and CDR2 is YSLEER. This CDR3 is 17 amino acids long. CDR3: CASSQDHRGDGANVLTF. The CDR3 region has the DNA TGCGCCAGCAGCCAAGATCACAGGGGGGATGGGGCCAACGTCCTGACTTTC.

The chain couples TRBV30 to TRBJ2-2; D is undetermined. V was clipped by 0 bases and J by 3 bases, with 5 bases between them. The CDR3 has 13 amino acids. Germline lookup yields CDR1 GTSNPN and CDR2 SVGIG (reference sequence). The CDR3 loop is CAWSVMDTGELFF. DNA of the CDR3: TGTGCCTGGAGTGTTATGGACACCGGGGAGCTGTTTTTT.

V is TRBV9 and J is TRBJ1-1, with D tentatively TRBD1 (5 bases). V dropped 0 bases and J dropped 0 bases, with 9 bases sitting between them. This CDR3 is built from 15 residues. CDR1 and CDR2 from the germline V gene are SGDLS and YYNGEE. In DNA form, the CDR3 reads TGTGCCAGCAGCGTAGACGAGGGACTGAACACTGAAGCTTTCTTT. As protein: CASSVDEGLNTEAFF.

The chain uses TRBV20-1 and TRBJ2-1; TRBD2 agrees at 10 bases. This CDR3 spans 14 amino acids. Looked up from germline, CDR1 is DFQATT and CDR2 is SNEGSKA (reference sequence). V dropped 3 bases and J dropped 5; count of bases not matched to a gene: 4. The CDR3 is CSASSLAGDNEQFF. The CDR3 DNA reads TGCAGTGCTAGTAGCCTAGCGGGGGACAATGAGCAGTTCTTC.

This clone was recorded only once. The V and J genes are TRBV6-6 and TRBJ2-3; perhaps TRBD2 as D (5 bases). The CDR3 totals 15 residues. Trimming stripped 7 bases from V and 4 bases from J, with 18 bases between. The germline V gene has CDR1 MNHNY and CDR2 SVGAGI (reference sequence). DNA of the CDR3: TGTGCCAGCACCCCTAATCCCGGGGTAGCAGATACGCAGTATTTT. Encoded protein: CASTPNPGVADTQYF.

The chain joins TRBV6-5 to TRBJ1-4; the match to TRBD1 covers 7 bases. The CDR3 totals 14 residues. Germline trimming cut 6 bases from V and 8 bases from J; bases unmatched to any gene: 9. CDR1 and CDR2 (germline): MNHEY, SVGAGI. CDR3 region: CASSAYRGGEKLFF. CDR3 nucleotides: TGTGCCAGCAGCGCCTACAGGGGCGGCGAAAAACTGTTTTTT.

V is TRBV6-2 or TRBV6-3 and J is TRBJ1-2; D is unclear. CDR1 and CDR2 (germline): MNHEY, SVGEGT. V was shortened by 1 base and J by 3 bases, with 15 bases between the two germline ends. CDR3 length equals 16 residues. CDR3 region: CASSYYWTPRDYGYTF. The CDR3 DNA is TGTGCCAGCAGTTACTACTGGACGCCTCGGGACTATGGCTACACCTTC.

The rearrangement uses TRBV5-1 and TRBJ2-1, with D possibly TRBD1 on 5 matching bases. The V end was cut by 1 base, the J end by 0 bases, with 5 bases between. CDR1 and CDR2 from the germline V gene are SGHRS and YFSETQ. The CDR3 extends over 14 amino acids. The DNA for the CDR3 is TGCGCCAGCAGCTTGCAGGGCTCCTACAATGAGCAGTTCTTC. Translating gives CASSLQGSYNEQFF. Together with reference TRBV5-1 and TRBJ2-1, the CDR3 gives the full variable domain: KAGVTQTPRYLIKTRGQQVTLSCSPISGHRSVSWYQQTPGQGLQFLFEYFSETQRNKGNFPGRFSGRQFSNSRSEMNVSTLELGDSALYLCASSLQGSYNEQFFGPGTRLTVL.

The chain has TRBV18 and TRBJ2-7; 7 bases line up with TRBD2. CDR3 length equals 14 residues. The germline CDR1 and CDR2 sequences are KGHSH and LQKENI. V lost 4 bases and J lost 5; bases outside the gene matches: 8. CDR3 DNA sequence: TGTGCCAGCTCACTAGGGACCCGGGGGGACGAGCAGTACTTC. Translation: CASSLGTRGDEQYF.

The chain combines TRBV4-1 with TRBJ2-2, with D possibly matching TRBD2 (5 bases). This CDR3 has 12 residues. Germline V gene data show CDR1 as MGHRA and CDR2 as YSYEKL. Between the trimmed V and J ends, which lost 8 bases and 7 bases, there was a span of 11 bases. The CDR3 sequence is CASGGHSGELFF. CDR3 bases: TGCGCCAGCGGAGGCCATAGCGGGGAGCTGTTTTTT.

This chain uses TRBV29-1 with TRBJ1-2, with D uncertain. Germline V lookup: CDR1 SQVTM, CDR2 ANQGSEA. Trimming cost V 1 base and J 2 bases, with 5 bases left between them. The CDR3 has 12 residues. The CDR3: CSVEAANYGYTF. CDR3 DNA: TGCAGCGTTGAAGCCGCCAACTATGGCTACACCTTC.

V usage is TRBV29-1 and J usage is TRBJ1-1; no reliable D call. The CDR3 spans 13 residues. The V and J ends lost 4 bases and 2 bases respectively, with 11 bases between them. Germline loops: CDR1 SQVTM, CDR2 ANQGSEA. As DNA, the CDR3 is TGCAGCGTTGTCGGTACACCAAACACTGAAGCTTTCTTT. This gives the protein CSVVGTPNTEAFF.